The source of this T cell receptor (beta chain) is a study of cytotoxic CD8 clonotypes in ibrutinib-treated CLL. Whole-study context: In all, more than 10 patients were relapsed/refractory, approximately 15 were treatment-naive and some 17 were IGHV unmutated. Partial responders around 24, complete 2; roughly 12 progressed and around 15 stayed in remission by median roughly 68 months. Findings and caveats of the study: Clonality at baseline surpassed age-matched healthy donors and tracked circulating CD8+ T-cell counts.

TCR beta libraries used roughly 1.8 micrograms of DNA from cryopreserved PBMCs. In the case of this clone: Its antigen is undetermined.

The assay was immunoSEQ multiplex PCR, and TCRdb's table has in-frame clones only and misses some. The table records approximately 330,000 clones, about 80% of them present only once. CDR1 is MNHEY, CDR2 SMNVEV, per germline (reference sequence). The CDR3 is made up of 17 amino acids. V gave up 1 base and J gave up 8 bases; unmatched junction bases: 7. The V and J genes are TRBV27 and TRBJ2-1; TRBD2 aligns across 14 bases. The specimen was PBMCs, collected before ibrutinib treatment. This clonotype was sampled from a human donor with chronic lymphocytic leukemia. CDR3 protein: CASSLFGLAGGTDEQFF. The CDR3 nucleotides read TGTGCCAGCAGTTTATTCGGACTAGCGGGAGGTACCGATGAGCAGTTCTTC.